The TCR beta chain described here comes from a study of blood T cell repertoires in COVID-19. Profiled with immunoSEQ multiplex PCR; TCRdb holds only in-frame clones, not every one. The sample carries 200,000 or so clones, about 81% recorded once. Germline V lookup: CDR1 LGHDT, CDR2 YNNKEL (reference sequence). The junction had 7 bases not matched to a gene; V was cut back by 3 bases and J by 6 bases. The CDR3 runs 15 residues. The gene calls are TRBV3-1 (or the pseudogene TRBV3-2) and TRBJ2-1, with 8 positions matching TRBD2. Sequenced sample: peripheral blood. This TCR derives from a man aged 30 to 39 with active or convalescent COVID-19. In DNA, the CDR3 is TGTGCCAGCAGCCATGACGGGACTAGTTTCAATGAGCAGTTCTTC. As protein: CASSHDGTSFNEQFF.